This T cell receptor (beta chain) was obtained from a study of CD8 T cells in ankylosing spondylitis. V was clipped by 6 bases and J by 0 bases, with 15 bases between them. This CDR3 is built from 16 residues. The V gene's germline CDR1 is MNHEY and CDR2 SVGAGI. TCRdb re-called the 5' RACE reads with MiXCR, one entry per CDR3 protein. This sample has about 160,000 distinct CDR3 sequences, with roughly 18% found just once. This clonotype has more than one count but fewer than ten. The V call is TRBV6-5, the J call TRBJ1-3; possible D gene TRBD1, 6 bases. This clonotype was sampled from a male donor with ankylosing spondylitis or in good health (not recorded which). The sample taken for sequencing was blood, either unsorted or a sorted T cell fraction (not recorded which). The CDR3 coding sequence is TGTGCCAGCAGAGGACAGACATACTACTCTGGAAACACCATATATTTT. Translation: CASRGQTYYSGNTIYF.